These 21 T cell receptor beta chains originate from one sample sequenced in a study of blood T cells in healthy people across ages. Sample-barcoded 5' priming and a J-beta primer mix drove a second PCR of roughly 7 to 11 cycles. Each CDR3 protein gets one entry after TCRdb re-called the 5' RACE reads with MiXCR. The table includes more than 1,400,000 distinct CDR3 sequences, around 42% detected once. The sequencing input was blood. These TCRs come from a woman between 18 and 29 years old in good health.

V gene TRBV10-3 combines with J gene TRBJ1-5, with 9 bases identical to TRBD1. V trimming: 0 bases; J trimming: 6 bases; junction bases outside the gene matches: 9. The V gene's germline CDR1 is ENHRY and CDR2 SYGVKD. The CDR3 loop spans 17 amino acids. CDR3 sequence reads: CAISESRQGESGQPQHF. The CDR3 DNA is TGTGCCATCAGTGAGTCCCGACAGGGGGAGTCTGGTCAGCCCCAGCATTTT.

The chain has TRBV11-2 and TRBJ1-2, with no clear D. The CDR3 spans 14 residues. CDR1 SGHAT and CDR2 FQNNGV come from the germline V gene. V was clipped by 2 bases and J by 8 bases, with 15 bases between them. The CDR3 nucleotides read TGTGCCAGCAGCTTATTAGTCCCTGATGAGGGCTACACCTTC. Protein sequence: CASSLLVPDEGYTF.

The chain employs TRBV11-2 and TRBJ2-7, with 10 bases matching TRBD1. J was trimmed by 2 bases and V by 11 bases; bases with no gene match: 15. Germline CDR1 and CDR2: SGHAT and FQNNGV. This CDR3 has 16 residues. The CDR3 spells CASQIRPGQGPYEQYF. The DNA for the CDR3 is TGTGCCTCCCAGATAAGACCGGGACAGGGGCCCTACGAGCAGTACTTC.

J is TRBJ2-1 and V is TRBV12-5; 9 nucleotides match TRBD2. Losses at the gene ends were 0 bases for V and 7 bases for J; bases not matched to a gene: 10. This CDR3 comprises 17 residues. The germline V gene has CDR1 LGHNT and CDR2 FRNRAP. The CDR3 protein is CASGLVSRREGGNEQFF. The CDR3 DNA sequence: TGTGCTAGTGGTTTGGTATCCCGGCGGGAGGGCGGAAATGAGCAGTTCTTC. Full variable domain (rest looked up from reference TRBV12-5 and TRBJ2-1): DARVTQTPRHKVTEMGQEVTMRCQPILGHNTVFWYRQTMMQGLELLAYFRNRAPLDDSGMPKDRFSAEMPDATLATLKIQPSEPRDSAVYFCASGLVSRREGGNEQFFGPGTRLTVL.

This clonotype came up a few times. The DNA for the CDR3 is TGTGCCAGCAGCTTCATGGCGGGAAACTACAATGAGCAGTTCTTC. Encoded protein: CASSFMAGNYNEQFF. The V call is TRBV11-2, the J call TRBJ2-1; maybe TRBD2 (6 bases). The ends were cut back, 3 bases at V and 3 bases at J, with 12 bases in the middle. The CDR3 contains 15 residues. Germline CDR1 SGHAT, CDR2 FQNNGV.

V gene TRBV20-1 combines with J gene TRBJ2-7; TRBD2 agrees at 7 bases. CDR3 length: 16 amino acids. The trim removed 5 bases at V and 0 bases at J, leaving 13 bases unmatched. The V gene's germline CDR1 is DFQATT and CDR2 SNEGSKA (reference sequence). The CDR3 protein is CSADGASGTISYEQYF. CDR3 in DNA: TGCAGTGCTGATGGGGCTAGCGGAACAATCTCCTACGAGCAGTACTTC.

This chain connects TRBV20-1 to TRBJ1-5; D may be TRBD1 (6 bases). V gave up 1 base and J gave up 2 bases, with 6 bases separating them. Per germline, CDR1 DFQATT and CDR2 SNEGSKA (reference sequence). This CDR3 contains 13 residues. The CDR3 loop is CSARAGGNQPQHF. CDR3 sequence (DNA): TGCAGTGCTAGAGCAGGGGGCAATCAGCCCCAGCATTTT.

The chain couples TRBV7-9 to TRBJ2-5; TRBD2 is a possible D gene (5 bases). The CDR3 extends over 16 amino acids. Germline lookup yields CDR1 SEHNR and CDR2 FQNEAQ (reference sequence). Trimming removed 3 bases at V and 1 base at J, with 15 bases between. CDR3: CASSLRPPTSQETQYF. For the CDR3, the DNA is TGTGCCAGCAGCTTGCGCCCTCCTACTAGCCAAGAGACCCAGTACTTC.

This clonotype has just a few counts. The CDR3 DNA sequence: TGTGCCAGCAGCCAAGATGGTACGGGGAACACAGATACGCAGTATTTT. Translating gives CASSQDGTGNTDTQYF. The rearrangement uses TRBV4-2 and TRBJ2-3, with D perhaps matching TRBD2 (5 bases). Germline lookup yields CDR1 LGHNA and CDR2 YNFKEQ. The V end was cut by 0 bases, the J end by 2 bases, with 12 bases between. The CDR3 totals 16 residues.

Details on this clonotype: This sequence may be a read error, since a much larger clone differs from it by one base. The gene calls are TRBV12-3 or TRBV12-4 and TRBJ2-3, with TRBD1 matching over 9 bases. J was trimmed by 2 bases and V by 6 bases; bases with no gene match: 6. CDR3 length: 15 amino acids. This CDR3 is CASSQTGGYTDTQYF. The DNA of the CDR3 is TGTGCCAGCAGCCAGACAGGGGGATACACAGATACGCAGTATTTT.

This clonotype was seen a single time. V is TRBV20-1 and J is TRBJ2-4; TRBD1 agrees at 8 bases. The J call may be mistaken, given a closer DNA end match to TRBJ2-7. Per the germline V gene, CDR1 is DFQATT and CDR2 is SNEGSKA (reference sequence). The CDR3 runs 15 residues. In nucleotides, the CDR3 is TGCAGTGCTAATCCCCCAGGGGGCGTCGGCTACGAGCAGTACTTC. Translated, it gives CSANPPGGVGYEQYF.

The chain joins TRBV5-1 to TRBJ2-1; the match to TRBD2 covers 8 bases. CDR1 and CDR2 from the germline V gene are SGHRS and YFSETQ. V lost 2 bases to trimming and J lost 2 bases; unmatched junction nucleotides: 9. This CDR3 comprises 17 residues. As DNA, the CDR3 is TGCGCCAGCAGCTTATCAGCTCACGGGAGGGCCTACAATGAGCAGTTCTTC. It specifies CASSLSAHGRAYNEQFF.

The chain uses TRBV6-5 and TRBJ1-1; no reliable D call. Germline CDR1 MNHEY, CDR2 SVGAGI. The CDR3 is 13 residues long. V lost 6 bases and J 0 bases, leaving 8 bases between the germline ends. The CDR3 reads CASRRPLNTEAFF. In DNA, the CDR3 is TGTGCCAGCAGGAGACCTTTGAACACTGAAGCTTTCTTT.

V is TRBV5-6 and J is TRBJ2-1; D gene ambiguous. Germline V gene lookup returns CDR1 SGHDT and CDR2 YYEEEE. This CDR3 spans 15 amino acids. Trimming stripped 4 bases from V and 0 bases from J, with 11 bases between. The CDR3 DNA reads as TGTGCCAGCAGCAAAGGCACCCTCTCCTACAATGAGCAGTTCTTC. Translating gives CASSKGTLSYNEQFF.

A few counts support this clonotype. V is TRBV9 and J is TRBJ2-3; 7 positions agree with TRBD2. The ends lost 3 bases at V and 4 bases at J; junction bases unmatched: 5. This CDR3 is built from 14 residues. Germline V gives CDR1 SGDLS, CDR2 YYNGEE. Here the CDR3 DNA reads TGTGCCAGCAGCGCCCGGGACTACCCAGATACGCAGTATTTT. Amino acid sequence: CASSARDYPDTQYF. The whole variable domain, filled in from reference TRBV9 and TRBJ2-3, reads DSGVTQTPKHLITATGQRVTLRCSPRSGDLSVYWYQQSLDQGLQFLIQYYNGEERAKGNILERFSAQQFPDLHSELNLSSLELGDSALYFCASSARDYPDTQYFGPGTRLTVL.

The rearrangement links TRBV5-1 to TRBJ2-3, with D possibly matching TRBD1 (6 bases). CDR1 is SGHRS and CDR2 is YFSETQ in the germline V gene. The CDR3 is 15 residues long. V lost 4 bases and J lost 4, with 16 bases in between. Here the CDR3 reads CASSQAGVIADTQYF. As DNA, the CDR3 is TGCGCCAGCAGCCAGGCAGGGGTGATAGCAGATACGCAGTATTTT.

The chain joins TRBV10-3 to TRBJ2-2; D is possibly TRBD1 (7 bases). Germline V CDR1 and CDR2: ENHRY, SYGVKD. Trimming stripped 4 bases from V and 1 base from J, with 10 bases between. This CDR3 spans 15 amino acids. CDR3 protein: CAISGGTVNTGELFF. The CDR3 DNA follows: TGTGCCATCAGTGGCGGGACAGTGAACACCGGGGAGCTGTTTTTT.

This clonotype was recorded at least ten times. The chain combines TRBV7-9 with TRBJ1-4; D unresolved. The CDR3 is 13 amino acids. V was shortened by 2 bases and J by 4 bases, with 5 bases between the two germline ends. From germline, CDR1 is SEHNR and CDR2 FQNEAQ (reference sequence). The CDR3 DNA reads TGTGCCAGCAGCTTAACTCATAATGAAAAACTGTTTTTT. This translates into CASSLTHNEKLFF.

The chain has TRBV5-1 and TRBJ2-3; 7 bases map to TRBD2. Losses at the gene ends were 3 bases for V and 0 bases for J; bases not matched to a gene: 4. The CDR3 covers 15 residues. The germline gives CDR1 SGHRS, CDR2 YFSETQ. The CDR3 loop is CASSWDSGSTDTQYF. The CDR3, as DNA: TGCGCCAGCAGCTGGGATAGCGGGAGCACAGATACGCAGTATTTT.

The chain couples TRBV20-1 to TRBJ2-7; 10 positions agree with TRBD2. Germline CDR1 and CDR2: DFQATT and SNEGSKA (reference sequence). The V segment lost 3 bases and the J segment 4 bases; nucleotides outside the gene matches: 3. CDR3 length: 13 residues. CDR3 amino acids: CSARSLAGYEQYF. In DNA form, the CDR3 reads TGCAGTGCTAGGTCACTAGCGGGGTACGAGCAGTACTTC.

This clonotype was seen a handful of times. The J gene is TRBJ1-1, the V gene TRBV29-1, with D possibly being TRBD1 (6 bases). CDR1 and CDR2 from the germline V gene are SQVTM and ANQGSEA. This CDR3 comprises 12 residues. V was shortened by 1 base and J by 5 bases, with 8 bases between the two germline ends. The CDR3 region has the DNA TGCAGCGTTGAAGGGGGGCAAACTGAAGCTTTCTTT. Translated, it gives CSVEGGQTEAFF. The full variable domain, completed using reference TRBV29-1 and TRBJ1-1, is SAVISQKPSRDICQRGTSLTIQCQVDSQVTMMFWYRQQPGQSLTLIATANQGSEATYESGFVIDKFPISRPNLTFSTLTVSNMSPEDSSIYLCSVEGGQTEAFFGQGTRLTVV.